This record concerns one TCR beta chain sequence. The target antigen is unknown. The entry originates in a study of cytomegalovirus exposure and HLA in healthy donors. Findings and limits, study-wide: Sequence variants that were highly shared formed a cluster that was likely a sequencing artifact.

The CDR3 sequence is 16 residues long. V lost 4 bases and J lost 5; bases outside the gene matches: 12. CDR1 is SGHRS and CDR2 is YFSETQ in the germline V gene. 60 Vbeta and 13 Jbeta primers were used in PCR. Some clones are missing from TCRdb's copy, which holds only in-frame ones; the method was immunoSEQ multiplex PCR. The sample consists of approximately 140,000 clones, around 76% of them appearing once. V and J are TRBV5-1 and TRBJ1-1; 9 positions agree with TRBD1. The TCR was taken from a male donor in good health and CMV-seronegative. Sequencing used PBMCs. The CDR3 reads CASSLFPGQGETEAFF. CDR3 DNA: TGCGCCAGCAGCCTATTCCCGGGACAGGGAGAGACTGAAGCTTTCTTT.